The 27 T cell receptor beta chains presented below share a single source sample, sequenced in a study of blood T cell repertoires in COVID-19 (dated by TCRdb to 2020 to 2022). Library prep was done by the immunoSEQ multiplex PCR assay. Entries here come from immuneACCESS through TCRdb and include only in-frame sequences with V and J called. Some clones fail to appear in such tables; in the studies checked, an unresolved V gene covers under half of the shortfall, and the cause of the remainder is unknown. The sample table lists over 75,000 clones, over 70% of them with a count of one. Of the sample, approximately 31% is held by the ten largest clones. Sequenced material: peripheral blood. These receptors all come from an elderly woman with active or convalescent COVID-19.

DNA of the CDR3: TGTGCCAGCAGCCCGTCAGGGGCTGGGGCCAACGTCCTGACTTTC. Its translation: CASSPSGAGANVLTF. The V call is TRBV5-4, the J call TRBJ2-6; TRBD1 is a possible D gene (6 bases). The CDR3 contains 15 residues. Germline V gene data show CDR1 as SGHNT and CDR2 as YYREEE (reference sequence). Trimming removed 4 bases at V and 2 bases at J, with 10 bases between.

The genes are TRBV28 and TRBJ1-1; D is undetermined. The CDR3 totals 16 residues. Germline-derived CDR1 and CDR2 are MDHEN and SYDVKM. The V gene lost 3 bases and the J gene lost 1 base, with 15 bases spanning the gap. DNA for the CDR3: TGTGCCAGCAGTTTCATGAGGCGAGGAGGGAACACTGAAGCTTTCTTT. Protein product: CASSFMRRGGNTEAFF.

A single count supports this clone. This chain uses TRBV14 with TRBJ2-2, with D possibly matching TRBD2 (5 bases). This CDR3 has 17 amino acids. V lost 4 bases and J lost 4, with 19 bases in between. The germline V gene has CDR1 SGHDN and CDR2 FVKESK. The CDR3 loop is CASSPRTRVRGTGELFF. In nucleotides, the CDR3 is TGTGCCAGCAGCCCGCGGACGAGGGTGAGAGGCACCGGGGAGCTGTTTTTT.

This clone appeared a single time. The genes are TRBV6-5 and TRBJ2-7, with 9 bases matching TRBD1. V lost 7 bases and J lost 3; bases outside the gene matches: 7. Germline V gene data show CDR1 as MNHEY and CDR2 as SVGAGI. The CDR3 spans 14 residues. The CDR3 DNA reads as TGTGCCAGCATGAAGTCGACAGGGGGCTACGAGCAGTACTTC. Its translation is CASMKSTGGYEQYF.

The chain joins TRBV12-3 or TRBV12-4 to TRBJ1-5, with D uncertain. The CDR3 loop spans 13 amino acids. The V end was cut by 1 base, the J end by 6 bases, with 7 bases between. The CDR3 nucleotides are TGTGCCAGCAGTTTAGGATCGGGTCAGCCCCAGCATTTT. This sequence encodes CASSLGSGQPQHF.

The chain combines TRBV5-1 with TRBJ1-5, with D maybe TRBD1 (5 bases). Germline V gene sequence: CDR1 SGHRS, CDR2 YFSETQ. This CDR3 has 13 amino acids. V dropped 4 bases and J dropped 7 bases, with 12 bases sitting between them. DNA of the CDR3: TGCGCCAGCAGCCCTGGGGGGGGGCAGCCCCAGCATTTT. This translates into CASSPGGGQPQHF.

This clone was counted only a few times. V and J are TRBV6-5 and TRBJ1-2, with TRBD1 identical over 10 bases. V trimming: 10 bases; J trimming: 3 bases; junction bases outside the gene matches: 5. CDR1 and CDR2 (germline): MNHEY, SVGAGI. The CDR3 runs to 13 residues. In nucleotides, the CDR3 is TGTGCCATCAAGACAGGGGGCTACTATGGCTACACCTTC. Its translation is CAIKTGGYYGYTF.

The chain joins TRBV19 to TRBJ2-1, with 8 bases identical to TRBD2. The CDR3 has 17 residues. CDR1 and CDR2 (germline): LNHDA, SQIVND (reference sequence). With 1 base clipped from V and 1 base from J, the junction kept 6 bases outside the gene matches. The DNA for the CDR3 is TGTGCCAGTAGTATAGGAGTAGCGGGGTGGTCCTACAATGAGCAGTTCTTC. This sequence encodes CASSIGVAGWSYNEQFF.

V is TRBV7-8 and J is TRBJ2-2; possibly TRBD2 for D (5 bases). In germline, CDR1 is SGHVS, CDR2 FQNEAQ. V was clipped by 0 bases and J by 5 bases, with 10 bases between them. The CDR3 runs 15 residues. CDR3 loop: CASSLAGVRTGELFF. DNA of the CDR3: TGTGCCAGCAGCTTAGCGGGAGTTAGAACCGGGGAGCTGTTTTTT.

On this clone itself: The junction and the germline gene differ at one end; a read error may be behind it. The genes are TRBV2 and TRBJ1-5; weak D call: TRBD1 (6 bases). The length of the CDR3 is 15 residues. From germline, CDR1 is SNHLY and CDR2 FYNNEI. CDR3 amino acids: CASSEGGVRNQPQHF. The CDR3 DNA reads as TGTGCCAGCAGCGAAGGGGGGGTGCGCAATCAGCCCCAGCATTTT.

The chain is built from TRBV28 and TRBJ1-2; D perhaps matches TRBD1 (5 bases). The V end was cut by 2 bases, the J end by 13 bases, with 14 bases between. CDR1 is MDHEN, CDR2 SYDVKM, per germline. CDR3 length equals 12 residues. In DNA form, the CDR3 reads TGTGCCAGCAGTTTAGGGGGGGGTCCAGGCACCTTC. It specifies CASSLGGGPGTF.

This sequence joins TRBV29-1 and TRBJ2-1, with a possible D match to TRBD2 (7 bases). Trimming shortened V by 1 base and J by 7 bases, and 14 bases separated the two germline ends. This CDR3 is 14 amino acids long. CDR1 is SQVTM and CDR2 is ANQGSEA in the germline V gene. This CDR3 is CSVEGDIGRNEQFF. The DNA for the CDR3 is TGCAGCGTTGAAGGGGACATCGGGAGGAATGAGCAGTTCTTC.

The sample holds one count of this clone. The chain employs TRBV7-2 and TRBJ2-5; D remains unclear. There are 13 residues in the CDR3. Germline values: CDR1 SGHTA, CDR2 FQGNSA. Trimming removed 1 base from V and 1 base from J, with 4 bases in between. The CDR3 sequence is CASSLELQETQYF. Here the CDR3 DNA reads TGTGCCAGCAGCTTAGAACTCCAAGAGACCCAGTACTTC.

This chain links TRBV4-2 with TRBJ2-1; 9 nucleotides align to TRBD1. CDR1 LGHNA and CDR2 YNFKEQ come from the germline V gene. Losses at the gene ends were 0 bases for V and 4 bases for J; bases not matched to a gene: 4. There are 16 residues in the CDR3. CDR3 bases: TGTGCCAGCAGCCAAGATGGGACAGGGTCATACAATGAGCAGTTCTTC. Translating gives CASSQDGTGSYNEQFF.

This clone has a single count. The rearrangement links TRBV20-1 to TRBJ2-3; the match to TRBD2 covers 9 bases. With 3 bases clipped from V and 3 bases from J, the junction kept 7 bases outside the gene matches. CDR1 DFQATT and CDR2 SNEGSKA come from the germline V gene (reference sequence). The CDR3 has 15 residues. This CDR3 is CSASRLAGRTDTQYF. The CDR3 bases are TGCAGTGCTAGTCGCCTAGCGGGAAGGACAGATACGCAGTATTTT.

The chain is built from TRBV24-1 and TRBJ2-6; perhaps TRBD2 as D (6 bases). This CDR3 region has 17 residues. V shed 4 bases and J shed 0 bases, with 12 bases lying between them. CDR1 and CDR2 (germline): KGHDR, SFDVKD. CDR3 coding DNA: TGTGCCACCAGTGAGGGGAGGCTATCCTCTGGGGCCAACGTCCTGACTTTC. This translates into CATSEGRLSSGANVLTF.

The CDR3 DNA follows: TGTGCCAGCAGCTTAGGGACAGGGGGCCTCGATGGCTACACCTTC. The encoded protein is CASSLGTGGLDGYTF. The J gene is TRBJ1-2, the V gene TRBV11-2; 11 nucleotides align to TRBD1. From germline, CDR1 is SGHAT and CDR2 FQNNGV. V dropped 1 base and J dropped 6; count of bases not matched to a gene: 4. The CDR3 has 15 residues.

This clone was seen more than once but under ten times. This chain joins TRBV5-1 and TRBJ1-3; 9 bases line up with TRBD1. The trim removed 0 bases at V and 4 bases at J, leaving 5 bases unmatched. From germline, CDR1 is SGHRS and CDR2 YFSETQ. The CDR3 length is 16 residues. The CDR3 nucleotides read TGCGCCAGCAGCTTGGGGGGACAGGGAGCAGGAAACACCATATATTTT. It translates to CASSLGGQGAGNTIYF.

V usage is TRBV28 and J usage is TRBJ1-5; D is uncertain. The CDR3 runs 15 residues. The germline CDR1 and CDR2 sequences are MDHEN and SYDVKM. Trimming took off 7 bases at V and 5 bases at J, with 18 bases between the two ends. DNA of the CDR3: TGTGCCAGCATCTCACCGGGTCTAGCGCATCAGCCCCAGCATTTT. As protein: CASISPGLAHQPQHF.

The genes are TRBV6-5 and TRBJ1-2, with 7 bases fitting TRBD1. The V segment lost 6 bases and the J segment 8 bases; nucleotides outside the gene matches: 12. The germline V gene encodes CDR1 MNHEY and CDR2 SVGAGI. This CDR3 spans 14 amino acids. CDR3 coding DNA: TGTGCCAGCAGCTCTGCCGGGACAGAGAGCGGCTACACCTTC. Its protein product is CASSSAGTESGYTF.

V usage is TRBV7-2 and J usage is TRBJ2-1; D is undetermined. From germline, CDR1 is SGHTA and CDR2 FQGNSA. Trimming shortened V by 5 bases and J by 8 bases, and 16 bases separated the two germline ends. The CDR3 is 14 residues long. The CDR3 region has the DNA TGTGCCAGCAGCCCCCAAGCAGCGAGCGATGAGCAGTTCTTC. Encoded protein: CASSPQAASDEQFF.

The chain has TRBV19 and TRBJ1-1; a possible D gene is TRBD1 (5 bases). The CDR3 totals 13 residues. Trimming cost V 6 bases and J 2 bases, with 10 bases left between them. The V gene's germline CDR1 is LNHDA and CDR2 SQIVND (reference sequence). CDR3 protein: CASSRQLNTEAFF. The CDR3 region has the DNA TGTGCCAGTAGCCGACAGTTAAACACTGAAGCTTTCTTT.

The V and J genes are TRBV5-1 and TRBJ2-2; 7 bases map to TRBD1. The CDR3 contains 13 residues. The germline V gene has CDR1 SGHRS and CDR2 YFSETQ. The J segment lost 6 bases and the V segment lost 4 bases, leaving 3 bases of the junction unmatched. Written as DNA, the CDR3 is TGCGCCAGCAGCACCCAGGGGGCCGGGGAGCTGTTTTTT. This translates into CASSTQGAGELFF.

In this sample, this clone turned up a few times. The V call is TRBV7-3, the J call TRBJ1-6; 9 bases map to TRBD1. Germline V gene lookup returns CDR1 SGHTA and CDR2 FQGTGA. Germline trimming cut 5 bases from V and 10 bases from J; bases unmatched to any gene: 6. This CDR3 has 14 residues. This CDR3 is CASSTTGGESPLHF. DNA of the CDR3: TGTGCCAGCAGCACAACAGGGGGCGAGTCACCCCTCCACTTT.

The V call is TRBV24-1, the J call TRBJ1-4, with D maybe TRBD1 (5 bases). CDR1 is KGHDR and CDR2 is SFDVKD in the germline V gene. CDR3 size: 14 residues. Trimming removed 3 bases from V and 7 bases from J, with 11 bases in between. In DNA, the CDR3 is TGTGCCACCAGTGATCCAACAGGTGGTGAAAAACTGTTTTTT. Translation gives CATSDPTGGEKLFF.

This clone was picked up one time. The chain combines TRBV11-2 with TRBJ2-3; 10 bases are a match to TRBD2. Germline V gene sequence: CDR1 SGHAT, CDR2 FQNNGV. Trimming cost V 0 bases and J 3 bases; bases outside gene matches: 15. The CDR3 is 20 amino acids. As DNA, the CDR3 is TGTGCCAGCAGCTTAGAGGCGCTAGCGGGAGTAATAAGTAGGACAGATACGCAGTATTTT. Amino acid sequence: CASSLEALAGVISRTDTQYF.

V is TRBV18 and J is TRBJ1-5, with TRBD1 identical over 8 bases. Germline V gives CDR1 KGHSH, CDR2 LQKENI. The CDR3 is 15 amino acids. Losses at the gene ends were 3 bases for V and 4 bases for J; bases not matched to a gene: 5. CDR3 sequence (DNA): TGTGCCAGCTCACCGGGACAGGTCACGAATCAGCCCCAGCATTTT. The encoded protein is CASSPGQVTNQPQHF.